This T cell receptor beta chain was obtained from a study of tissue T cells after allogeneic stem cell transplantation. General study results and limits: In patients and mice, blood and spleen missed much of tissue repertoire.

Worth noting for this clone: Antigen unknown. Mouse gene names apply. The read terminates 1 residue ahead of where the CDR3 ends, so the germline J gene completes it.

The method was immunoSEQ multiplex PCR; TCRdb's version includes in-frame clones alone and lacks a portion of them. This sample has roughly 51,000 clones, with approximately 70% found just once. V lost 2 bases, J lost 5 bases, and 7 bases lay in between. The CDR3 spans 12 residues. Germline V CDR1 and CDR2: MSHET, SYDVDS. This TCR was recovered from a pool of C57BL/6 mice in good health. Material: sorted cells pooled from one or two spleens. V is TRBV29 and J is TRBJ2-7; D is perhaps TRBD1 (6 bases). The part of the CDR3 DNA that was read is TGTGCTAGCAGTTTAAGGACAGATGAACAGTAC. It yields the protein CASSLRTDEQY. The complete CDR3 reads CASSLRTDEQYF.